Below, 29 T cell receptor beta chains from the same sample are listed, as sequenced in a study of blood T cell repertoires in COVID-19. The data were produced by immunoSEQ multiplex PCR, yet TCRdb's version contains in-frame clones alone and is incomplete. The sample comprises nearly 100,000 clones, approximately 88% of which are singletons, and about 18% rests with the top ten. Sample: peripheral blood. These receptors all stem from a woman between 55 and 75 years old with acute or convalescent COVID-19.

This sequence joins TRBV7-2 and TRBJ1-4; D not resolved. In germline, CDR1 is SGHTA, CDR2 FQGNSA. This CDR3 spans 12 amino acids. Trimming removed 0 bases at V and 10 bases at J, with 6 bases between. The CDR3 nucleotides are TGTGCCAGCAGCTTAGCCCGGGGAAAACTGTTTTTT. It yields the protein CASSLARGKLFF.

A single count supports this clone. DNA for the CDR3: TGTGCCAGTAGTATTAACGGAGTAAGAGAGACCCAGTACTTC. Encoded protein: CASSINGVRETQYF. This rearrangement joins TRBV19 to TRBJ2-5; D is ambiguous. Germline V gene data show CDR1 as LNHDA and CDR2 as SQIVND (reference sequence). The CDR3 covers 14 residues. Trimming stripped 3 bases from V and 4 bases from J, with 12 bases between.

This clone was observed a single time. The chain combines TRBV18 with TRBJ2-1; 10 bases match TRBD2. V was pared by 3 bases and J by 0 bases, with 8 bases of the junction left unmatched. CDR3 length equals 18 residues. The V gene's germline CDR1 is KGHSH and CDR2 LQKENI. Here the CDR3 reads CASSPPSGGASSYNEQFF. DNA for the CDR3: TGTGCCAGCTCACCGCCTAGCGGGGGTGCGAGCTCCTACAATGAGCAGTTCTTC. The variable domain in full, with the rest retrieved from reference TRBV18 and TRBJ2-1, is NAGVMQNPRHLVRRRGQEARLRCSPMKGHSHVYWYRQLPEEGLKFMVYLQKENIIDESGMPKERFSAEFPKEGPSILRIQQVVRGDSAAYFCASSPPSGGASSYNEQFFGPGTRLTVL.

V gene TRBV2 combines with J gene TRBJ1-2; 8 nucleotides agree with TRBD1. Germline assignment: CDR1 SNHLY and CDR2 FYNNEI. With V trimmed by 4 bases and J by 6 bases, 10 bases remained unmatched. CDR3 length: 15 residues. This chain's CDR3 is CASSVKWDRTNGYTF. CDR3 sequence (DNA): TGTGCCAGCAGTGTGAAGTGGGACAGGACGAATGGCTACACCTTC.

The rearrangement links TRBV7-2 to TRBJ2-4, with D perhaps matching TRBD2 (5 bases). The CDR3 runs 14 residues. The germline V gene has CDR1 SGHTA and CDR2 FQGNSA. Trimming cost V 1 base and J 1 base, with 5 bases left between them. The CDR3 region is CASSLGGAKNIQYF. In DNA form, the CDR3 reads TGTGCCAGCAGCTTAGGAGGGGCCAAAAACATTCAGTACTTC.

This sequence joins TRBV2 and TRBJ1-2, with D perhaps TRBD1 (6 bases). The CDR3 runs to 15 residues. Trimming stripped 3 bases from V and 0 bases from J, with 11 bases between. Germline V gene data show CDR1 as SNHLY and CDR2 as FYNNEI. The CDR3 DNA reads TGTGCCAGCAGTGATCAGGACAGCACTAACTATGGCTACACCTTC. Translating it yields CASSDQDSTNYGYTF.

The rearrangement joins TRBV29-1 to TRBJ2-5, with a tentative D call TRBD2 (6 bases). This CDR3 contains 13 residues. Germline V gives CDR1 SQVTM, CDR2 ANQGSEA. Trimming left V 7 bases short and J 2 bases short, with 14 bases between. The CDR3 nucleotides are TGCAGCGCCCGGAGGGCACAACAAGAGACCCAGTACTTC. Translation: CSARRAQQETQYF.

The V gene is TRBV3-1 (or the pseudogene TRBV3-2), the J gene TRBJ2-3, with 9 nucleotides matching TRBD2. The CDR3 spans 15 residues. Germline V gene data show CDR1 as LGHDT and CDR2 as YNNKEL (reference sequence). Trimming removed 4 bases from V and 7 bases from J; junction bases left unmatched: 9. CDR3 sequence: CASSPGGGAPNTQYF. DNA for the CDR3: TGTGCCAGCAGCCCCGGCGGGGGGGCCCCAAATACGCAGTATTTT.

V gene TRBV7-3 combines with J gene TRBJ1-2; maybe TRBD1 (6 bases). V was pared by 5 bases and J by 6 bases, with 10 bases between. CDR3 size: 12 residues. Germline CDR1 and CDR2: SGHTA and FQGTGA. CDR3 coding DNA: TGTGCCAGCAGCGCGCAGGGGAATGGCTACACCTTC. It codes for CASSAQGNGYTF.

The chain combines TRBV6-6 with TRBJ2-7, with TRBD1 matching 9 bases. The CDR3 totals 16 residues. Germline CDR1 reads MNHNY; CDR2 reads SVGAGI (reference sequence). Trimming at V came to 6 bases and at J to 5 bases, leaving 14 bases not matched to a gene. CDR3 sequence (DNA): TGTGCCAGCAGCCGACCCTCGGGACAGGGATCTAACGAGCAGTACTTC. It encodes CASSRPSGQGSNEQYF.

This clone was counted a few times. This CDR3 is CASSHREGGNQPQHF. The CDR3 nucleotides are TGCGCCAGCAGCCACAGGGAGGGCGGCAATCAGCCCCAGCATTTT. The chain uses TRBV4-1 and TRBJ1-5, with D perhaps TRBD1 (5 bases). V lost 3 bases to trimming and J lost 2 bases, with 11 bases between them. The CDR3 totals 15 residues. Germline values: CDR1 MGHRA, CDR2 YSYEKL.

The J gene is TRBJ1-6, the V gene TRBV10-3, with 9 bases fitting TRBD1. CDR3 size: 15 residues. The V gene's germline CDR1 is ENHRY and CDR2 SYGVKD. V shed 5 bases and J 6 bases; nucleotides not matched to a gene: 5. CDR3 sequence (DNA): TGTGCCATCAGTACCAGGGGACAGGGTAATTCACCCCTCCACTTT. This translates into CAISTRGQGNSPLHF.

The chain joins TRBV18 to TRBJ2-5; D may be TRBD1 (5 bases). The CDR3 spans 12 residues. Germline lookup yields CDR1 KGHSH and CDR2 LQKENI. The V end lost 3 bases, the J end lost 5 bases, and 7 bases lay between the germline ends. The CDR3 region is CASSPPGETQYF. The CDR3 region has the DNA TGTGCCAGCTCACCTCCAGGGGAGACCCAGTACTTC.

J is TRBJ2-1 and V is TRBV4-2, with 8 bases that match TRBD1. Germline V lookup: CDR1 LGHNA, CDR2 YNFKEQ. CDR3 length: 15 amino acids. Trimming took 3 bases from V and 4 from J; bases not matched to a gene: 5. CDR3 loop: CASSQETGAYNEQFF. CDR3 DNA: TGTGCCAGCAGCCAGGAGACAGGGGCTTACAATGAGCAGTTCTTC.

The V call is TRBV21-1, the J call TRBJ2-1; the table's D call TRBD1 went unverified against the DNA. TRBV21-1 constitutes a pseudogene. The CDR3 is 12 residues long. The CDR3 is CASSDRYNEQFF. CDR3 nucleotide sequence: TGTGCCAGCAGCGACAGATACAATGAGCAGTTCTTC.

V gene TRBV4-2 combines with J gene TRBJ1-5; D is uncertain. The CDR3 consists of 13 residues. Trimming removed 4 bases at V and 4 bases at J, with 8 bases between. Germline V gene lookup returns CDR1 LGHNA and CDR2 YNFKEQ. The CDR3 here is CASSPDLNQPQHF. CDR3 bases: TGTGCCAGCAGCCCCGACTTAAATCAGCCCCAGCATTTT.

The V gene is TRBV6-4, the J gene TRBJ2-2, with D possibly being TRBD2 (6 bases). The germline CDR1 and CDR2 sequences are MRHNA and SNTAGT. The CDR3 totals 15 residues. V lost 2 bases and J 5 bases, leaving 12 bases between the germline ends. CDR3 sequence reads: CASSDTGLKTGELFF. The CDR3 bases are TGTGCCAGCAGTGACACGGGACTTAAGACCGGGGAGCTGTTTTTT.

Only one count was recorded for this clone. The chain uses TRBV28 and TRBJ1-2, with 7 bases matching TRBD1. CDR3 size: 14 residues. The J segment lost 8 bases and the V segment lost 8 bases, leaving 14 bases of the junction unmatched. Per the germline V gene, CDR1 is MDHEN and CDR2 is SYDVKM. CDR3 sequence: CASRIDRAVGGYTF. CDR3 coding DNA: TGTGCCAGCCGTATCGACAGGGCAGTTGGGGGCTACACCTTC.

This clone appeared a few times. The V and J genes are TRBV27 and TRBJ2-1; a possible D gene is TRBD1 (6 bases). The V end was cut by 4 bases, the J end by 8 bases, with 15 bases between. The CDR3 totals 14 residues. Germline values: CDR1 MNHEY, CDR2 SMNVEV (reference sequence). CDR3: CASSSAGVWHEQFF. The CDR3 DNA reads as TGTGCCAGCAGTTCGGCAGGGGTTTGGCATGAGCAGTTCTTC.

The J gene is TRBJ2-2, the V gene TRBV7-3; weak D call: TRBD2 (6 bases). Per germline, CDR1 SGHTA and CDR2 FQGTGA. V lost 3 bases and J 0 bases, leaving 8 bases between the germline ends. The CDR3 is 15 residues long. DNA of the CDR3: TGTGCCAGCAGCTTCGGGAGCTCGAACACCGGGGAGCTGTTTTTT. This gives the protein CASSFGSSNTGELFF.

The chain has TRBV2 and TRBJ1-6; D may be TRBD1 (5 bases). V was pared by 4 bases and J by 10 bases, with 14 bases between. CDR1 SNHLY and CDR2 FYNNEI come from the germline V gene. The CDR3 consists of 14 residues. The CDR3 is CASSVRQGSSPLHF. Written as DNA, the CDR3 is TGTGCCAGCAGTGTTCGTCAGGGAAGCTCACCCCTCCACTTT.

This clone was detected once. The chain links TRBV6-5 to TRBJ2-5, with 8 bases aligning to TRBD2. CDR1 is MNHEY and CDR2 is SVGAGI in the germline V gene. CDR3 size: 14 residues. The junction had 11 bases not matched to a gene; V was cut back by 9 bases and J by 5 bases. The CDR3 loop reads CASSGTVGGETQYF. CDR3 bases: TGTGCCAGTAGCGGGACTGTGGGGGGGGAGACCCAGTACTTC.

This chain joins TRBV5-4 and TRBJ1-5; a weak D match, TRBD1 (5 bases). V lost 2 bases and J lost 4, with 19 bases in between. This CDR3 contains 17 residues. Looked up from germline, CDR1 is SGHNT and CDR2 is YYREEE (reference sequence). DNA of the CDR3: TGTGCCAGCAGCTTTGGTGGGTCCACAGGTTTTAATCAGCCCCAGCATTTT. This translates into CASSFGGSTGFNQPQHF.

This chain links TRBV4-2 with TRBJ2-7, with 7 bases lining up with TRBD1. CDR1 and CDR2 from the germline V gene are LGHNA and YNFKEQ. The CDR3 spans 14 residues. V was pared by 1 base and J by 4 bases, with 4 bases of the junction left unmatched. The CDR3 DNA is TGTGCCAGCAGCCAAGTGGGACAGAAATACGAGCAGTACTTC. Residues: CASSQVGQKYEQYF.

V and J are TRBV7-9 and TRBJ2-2, with D possibly matching TRBD2 (5 bases). Trimming removed 5 bases at V and 0 bases at J, with 10 bases between. Germline lookup yields CDR1 SEHNR and CDR2 FQNEAQ (reference sequence). This CDR3 region has 15 residues. This chain's CDR3 is CASSPSGANTGELFF. The CDR3 DNA follows: TGTGCCAGCAGCCCAAGCGGAGCGAACACCGGGGAGCTGTTTTTT.

The count of this clone is one. This sequence joins TRBV7-8 and TRBJ1-1; 9 bases map to TRBD1. Germline lookup yields CDR1 SGHVS and CDR2 FQNEAQ. The V and J ends lost 5 bases and 2 bases, in that order; junction bases with no gene match: 6. The CDR3 is 15 residues long. The CDR3 region is CASSQQGAVNTEAFF. The DNA for the CDR3 is TGTGCCAGCAGCCAACAGGGGGCCGTCAACACTGAAGCTTTCTTT.

The V call is TRBV6-5, the J call TRBJ2-2; 10 nucleotides line up with TRBD1. The CDR3 covers 14 residues. V trimming: 7 bases; J trimming: 5 bases; junction bases outside the gene matches: 4. CDR1 is MNHEY and CDR2 is SVGAGI in the germline V gene. CDR3 residues: CASKGQGVTGELFF. The CDR3, as DNA: TGTGCCAGCAAAGGACAGGGGGTTACCGGGGAGCTGTTTTTT.

The V gene is TRBV11-2, the J gene TRBJ1-3, with D perhaps TRBD1 (5 bases). This CDR3 comprises 15 residues. Germline V gene lookup returns CDR1 SGHAT and CDR2 FQNNGV. Trimming stripped 5 bases from V and 4 bases from J, with 15 bases between. The CDR3 bases are TGTGCCAGCAGCCCCGGGACTCACGGCGGAAACACCATATATTTT. Protein: CASSPGTHGGNTIYF.

The chain employs TRBV5-1 and TRBJ1-2; D is perhaps TRBD1 (5 bases). The CDR3 covers 14 residues. Deletions cut 3 bases from V and 2 bases from J, with 11 bases between. CDR1 is SGHRS and CDR2 is YFSETQ in the germline V gene. CDR3 residues: CASSSGQENYGYTF. As DNA, the CDR3 is TGCGCCAGCAGCTCAGGGCAGGAAAACTATGGCTACACCTTC.